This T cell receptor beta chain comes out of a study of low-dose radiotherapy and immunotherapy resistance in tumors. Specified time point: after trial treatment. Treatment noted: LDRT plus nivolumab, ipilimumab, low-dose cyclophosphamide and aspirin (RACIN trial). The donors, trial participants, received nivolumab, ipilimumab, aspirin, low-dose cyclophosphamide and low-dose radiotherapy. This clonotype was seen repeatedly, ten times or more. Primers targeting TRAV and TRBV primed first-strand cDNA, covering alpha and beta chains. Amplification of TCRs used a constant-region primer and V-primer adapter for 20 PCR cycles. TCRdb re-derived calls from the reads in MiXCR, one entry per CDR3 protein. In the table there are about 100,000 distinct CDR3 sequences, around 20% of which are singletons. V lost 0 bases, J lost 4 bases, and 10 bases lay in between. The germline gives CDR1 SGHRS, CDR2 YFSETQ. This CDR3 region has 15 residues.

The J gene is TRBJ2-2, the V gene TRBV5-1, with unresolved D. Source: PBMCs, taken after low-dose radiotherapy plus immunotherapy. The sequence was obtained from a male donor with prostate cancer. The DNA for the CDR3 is TGCGCCAGCAGCTTGGTCGGCGGACGCACCGGGGAGCTGTTTTTT. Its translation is CASSLVGGRTGELFF.